These 32 T cell receptor beta chains share one sample of origin, sequenced in a study of OX40 agonist ivuxolimab in advanced cancers. Profiled with immunoSEQ multiplex PCR; TCRdb holds only in-frame clones, not every one. The sample lists 76,000 or so clones; about 93% were seen once. This specimen was CD4+ or CD8+ T cells sorted from blood, taken in a trial of the OX40 agonist ivuxolimab. The receptors come from an adult with an advanced solid tumor such as melanoma, head and neck, liver or kidney cancer.

This clone was seen a handful of times. The chain combines TRBV7-6 with TRBJ1-5, with D maybe TRBD1 (6 bases). Trimming removed 3 bases at V and 7 bases at J, with 7 bases between. Germline V gene sequence: CDR1 SGHVS, CDR2 FNYEAQ. CDR3 length equals 12 residues. The CDR3 coding sequence is TGTGCCAGCAGCTTGGGGGCGCAGCCCCAGCATTTT. Translation: CASSLGAQPQHF.

V usage is TRBV10-1 and J usage is TRBJ2-1; D is tentatively TRBD1 or TRBD2 (6 bases each). Germline loops: CDR1 WNHNN, CDR2 SYGVQD (reference sequence). The CDR3 length is 13 residues. V dropped 3 bases and J dropped 4 bases, with 7 bases sitting between them. The CDR3 spells CASSEGGYNEQFF. DNA for the CDR3: TGCGCCAGCAGTGAAGGGGGGTACAATGAGCAGTTCTTC.

The chain joins TRBV5-1 to TRBJ1-3, with 7 bases matching TRBD1. The V segment lost 0 bases and the J segment 1 base; nucleotides outside the gene matches: 4. The CDR3 is 16 residues long. Looked up from germline, CDR1 is SGHRS and CDR2 is YFSETQ. The CDR3: CASSLGSGGSGNTIYF. In nucleotides, the CDR3 is TGCGCCAGCAGCTTGGGGTCAGGGGGATCTGGAAACACCATATATTTT.

The V call is TRBV7-6, the J call TRBJ2-7, with a weak D call TRBD2 (5 bases). Germline values: CDR1 SGHVS, CDR2 FNYEAQ. The length of the CDR3 is 14 residues. Trimming pared 1 base from V and 2 bases from J, leaving 9 bases between. Here the CDR3 DNA reads TGTGCCAGCAGCTTAGAACGGGGTACCTACGAGCAGTACTTC. Translation: CASSLERGTYEQYF. The complete variable domain, with remaining parts taken from reference TRBV7-6 and TRBJ2-7, reads GAGVSQSPRYKVTKRGQDVALRCDPISGHVSLYWYRQALGQGPEFLTYFNYEAQQDKSGLPNDRFSAERPEGSISTLTIQRTEQRDSAMYRCASSLERGTYEQYFGPGTRLTVT.

This clone was observed once. This chain connects TRBV10-2 to TRBJ1-2; maybe TRBD1 (6 bases). The CDR3 is made up of 17 amino acids. CDR1 WSHSY and CDR2 SAAADI come from the germline V gene. The germline V and J ends were trimmed by 0 bases and 0 bases, with 14 bases remaining between them. CDR3 residues: CASSESIRDTTNYGYTF. The CDR3 DNA reads as TGCGCCAGCAGTGAGTCGATTCGGGACACTACTAACTATGGCTACACCTTC.

The gene calls are TRBV10-3 and TRBJ2-3; 11 nucleotides agree with TRBD2. V was pared by 6 bases and J by 3 bases, with 2 bases of the junction left unmatched. The germline CDR1 and CDR2 sequences are ENHRY and SYGVKD. CDR3 length: 14 residues. CDR3 protein: CAIRTSGITDTQYF. The CDR3, as DNA: TGTGCCATCAGGACTAGCGGGATTACAGATACGCAGTATTTT.

This clone has more than one count but fewer than ten. The sample contains more than one DNA sequence encoding this CDR3. The chain carries TRBV27 and TRBJ1-1; the D is unclear. CDR3 length equals 13 residues. The ends were cut back, 2 bases at V and 2 bases at J, with 6 bases in the middle. The germline CDR1 and CDR2 sequences are MNHEY and SMNVEV (reference sequence). The CDR3 protein is CASSLGGNTEAFF. DNA of the CDR3: TGTGCCAGCAGTTTAGGTGGAAACACTGAAGCTTTCTTT.

This chain links TRBV7-8 with TRBJ1-2, with a possible D match to TRBD1 (5 bases). The germline V and J ends were trimmed by 4 bases and 6 bases, with 15 bases remaining between them. The germline CDR1 and CDR2 sequences are SGHVS and FQNEAQ. The CDR3 is 14 amino acids. The DNA of the CDR3 is TGTGCCAGCAGCTCGACCGGCGGGGCGCATGGCTACACCTTC. Its translation: CASSSTGGAHGYTF.

CDR3 in DNA: TGTGCCAGCAGTGAAGCTCCAAGAAACTATGGCTACACCTTC. Protein sequence: CASSEAPRNYGYTF. V and J are TRBV2 and TRBJ1-2; D unclear. The V end lost 0 bases, the J end lost 2 bases, and 7 bases lay between the germline ends. From germline, CDR1 is SNHLY and CDR2 FYNNEI. This CDR3 spans 14 amino acids.

Only one count was recorded for this clone. The chain has TRBV4-1 and TRBJ2-3; TRBD1 matches at 8 bases. CDR1 MGHRA and CDR2 YSYEKL come from the germline V gene. This CDR3 has 15 residues. V trimming: 3 bases; J trimming: 2 bases; junction bases outside the gene matches: 4. DNA for the CDR3: TGCGCCAGCAGCCAGGACAGGGTCCTCACAGATACGCAGTATTTT. This codes for CASSQDRVLTDTQYF.

The chain recombines TRBV5-1 with TRBJ1-1; tentatively, D is TRBD1 (5 bases). The germline V gene encodes CDR1 SGHRS and CDR2 YFSETQ. The V end lost 0 bases, the J end lost 3 bases, and 18 bases lay between the germline ends. The length of the CDR3 is 17 residues. CDR3 bases: TGCGCCAGCAGCTTGGGACAGATGGTTCTGCAGGACACTGAAGCTTTCTTT. Its translation: CASSLGQMVLQDTEAFF. Together with reference TRBV5-1 and TRBJ1-1, the CDR3 gives the full variable domain: KAGVTQTPRYLIKTRGQQVTLSCSPISGHRSVSWYQQTPGQGLQFLFEYFSETQRNKGNFPGRFSGRQFSNSRSEMNVSTLELGDSALYLCASSLGQMVLQDTEAFFGQGTRLTVV.

The chain has TRBV9 and TRBJ2-5; D is perhaps TRBD2 (5 bases). The CDR3 covers 14 residues. Trimming pared 3 bases from V and 5 bases from J, leaving 14 bases between. Germline lookup yields CDR1 SGDLS and CDR2 YYNGEE. The DNA for the CDR3 is TGTGCCAGCAGCGCCCCTTGGGAGCAGGAGACCCAGTACTTC. Translating it yields CASSAPWEQETQYF.

The J gene is TRBJ2-1, the V gene TRBV7-2; 10 nucleotides match TRBD2. Trimming took 4 bases from V and 2 from J; bases not matched to a gene: 2. The CDR3 contains 15 residues. Looked up from germline, CDR1 is SGHTA and CDR2 is FQGNSA. The CDR3 coding sequence is TGTGCCAGCAGCTCTAGCGGGGGCCCCTACAATGAGCAGTTCTTC. This gives the protein CASSSSGGPYNEQFF.

The gene calls are TRBV6-5 and TRBJ2-2; D not certain. CDR1 is MNHEY, CDR2 SVGAGI, per germline. This CDR3 is built from 15 residues. The V end was cut by 1 base, the J end by 1 base, with 7 bases between. The CDR3 is CASSYFPKNTGELFF. The CDR3 nucleotides read TGTGCCAGCAGTTACTTCCCGAAGAACACCGGGGAGCTGTTTTTT.

The chain is built from TRBV4-1 and TRBJ1-6, with unresolved D. V was trimmed by 0 bases and J by 4 bases, leaving 7 bases between them. Germline CDR1 MGHRA, CDR2 YSYEKL. This CDR3 region has 15 residues. The CDR3 spells CASSQDEEYNSPLHF. In nucleotides, the CDR3 is TGCGCCAGCAGCCAAGATGAGGAGTATAATTCACCCCTCCACTTT.

In its sample, this clone was seen once. This sample includes further DNA sequences coding for the same CDR3. V and J are TRBV20-1 and TRBJ2-7; the D is unclear. V lost 5 bases, J lost 3 bases, and 8 bases lay in between. The CDR3 covers 11 residues. From germline, CDR1 is DFQATT and CDR2 SNEGSKA (reference sequence). The CDR3 DNA is TGCAGTGCTCGCAGAGGCTACGAGCAGTACTTC. Its translation: CSARRGYEQYF.

This clone was counted between two and nine times. The chain joins TRBV19 to TRBJ2-7; D assignment may be TRBD1 or TRBD2 (6 bases each). The CDR3 has 15 residues. Germline values: CDR1 LNHDA, CDR2 SQIVND (reference sequence). V lost 5 bases and J 3 bases, leaving 17 bases between the germline ends. CDR3 protein: CASSPSGGENYEQYF. The CDR3 nucleotides are TGTGCCAGTAGTCCGTCCGGGGGCGAGAACTACGAGCAGTACTTC.

This chain uses TRBV2 with TRBJ2-3; tentatively, D is TRBD1 (6 bases). The CDR3 has 14 amino acids. Per the germline V gene, CDR1 is SNHLY and CDR2 is FYNNEI. The V end was cut by 8 bases, the J end by 1 base, with 13 bases between. The CDR3 DNA follows: TGTGCCAGCCCTGACAGGACCCGCACAGATACGCAGTATTTT. Protein product: CASPDRTRTDTQYF. Full variable domain (outside the CDR3, taken from reference TRBV2 and TRBJ2-3): EPEVTQTPSHQVTQMGQEVILRCVPISNHLYFYWYRQILGQKVEFLVSFYNNEISEKSEIFDDQFSVERPDGSNFTLKIRSTKLEDSAMYFCASPDRTRTDTQYFGPGTRLTVL.

CDR3 DNA sequence: TGTGCCAGCAGCTTGGAAGAGGCAGGGGGAATCGGGGAAAAACTGTTTTTT. This gives the protein CASSLEEAGGIGEKLFF. The rearrangement joins TRBV5-6 to TRBJ1-4, with 7 bases lining up with TRBD1. Germline V lookup: CDR1 SGHDT, CDR2 YYEEEE. V trimming: 0 bases; J trimming: 8 bases; junction bases outside the gene matches: 13. This CDR3 contains 17 residues.

This clone was seen a single time. This chain joins TRBV7-9 and TRBJ2-3; TRBD2 might be the D (6 bases). The CDR3 length is 16 residues. Germline V gene sequence: CDR1 SEHNR, CDR2 FQNEAQ (reference sequence). V was clipped by 1 base and J by 6 bases, with 17 bases between them. CDR3 sequence reads: CASSLVRENPLDTQYF. The DNA of the CDR3 is TGTGCCAGCAGCTTAGTACGGGAGAACCCTCTCGATACGCAGTATTTT.

This chain uses TRBV4-3 with TRBJ2-5, with 7 bases lining up with TRBD1. Looked up from germline, CDR1 is LGHNA and CDR2 is YSLEER. The V segment lost 5 bases and the J segment 4 bases; nucleotides outside the gene matches: 13. This CDR3 comprises 16 residues. The CDR3 here is CASSLKITGVGETQYF. As DNA, the CDR3 is TGCGCCAGCAGCTTAAAAATAACAGGGGTGGGAGAGACCCAGTACTTC.

This clone has just one count. The chain uses TRBV27 and TRBJ1-1; TRBD1 is a possible D gene (5 bases). CDR1 and CDR2 (germline): MNHEY, SMNVEV (reference sequence). V shed 2 bases and J shed 0 bases, with 10 bases lying between them. The CDR3 is made up of 15 amino acids. CDR3 in DNA: TGTGCCAGCAGTTTAGGGGCTGGGGTGAACACTGAAGCTTTCTTT. Translating gives CASSLGAGVNTEAFF.

The chain links TRBV11-2 to TRBJ2-1; TRBD2 matches at 11 bases. The CDR3 totals 14 residues. The ends lost 6 bases at V and 12 bases at J; junction bases unmatched: 10. Germline V gives CDR1 SGHAT, CDR2 FQNNGV. CDR3 region: CASSSDLAGGLQFF. DNA for the CDR3: TGTGCCAGCAGTTCAGATCTAGCGGGAGGTCTGCAGTTCTTC.

This rearrangement joins TRBV30 to TRBJ1-1; D might be TRBD1 (5 bases). Trimming removed 2 bases at V and 0 bases at J, with 13 bases between. CDR1 is GTSNPN, CDR2 SVGIG, per germline (reference sequence). This CDR3 is built from 15 residues. The CDR3 sequence is CAWSRRGVMNTEAFF. CDR3 in DNA: TGTGCCTGGAGTAGAAGGGGAGTGATGAACACTGAAGCTTTCTTT.

The chain is built from TRBV27 and TRBJ2-1, with D possibly TRBD2 on 5 matching bases. Germline CDR1 reads MNHEY; CDR2 reads SMNVEV (reference sequence). This CDR3 has 15 residues. V lost 4 bases, J lost 0 bases, and 10 bases lay in between. The CDR3 DNA reads as TGTGCCAGCAGTTGGTCCGGGAACTCCTACAATGAGCAGTTCTTC. This sequence encodes CASSWSGNSYNEQFF.

Of note for this clone: Other DNA variants within this sample encode the same CDR3. The chain uses TRBV19 and TRBJ2-5; D assignment may be TRBD1 or TRBD2 (5 bases each). V dropped 3 bases and J dropped 3 bases, with 8 bases sitting between them. CDR3 size: 13 residues. Per the germline V gene, CDR1 is LNHDA and CDR2 is SQIVND (reference sequence). The CDR3 sequence: CASSILGEETQYF. Written as DNA, the CDR3 is TGTGCCAGTAGTATCTTGGGGGAAGAGACCCAGTACTTC.

The rearrangement links TRBV6-4 to TRBJ2-2; 9 bases line up with TRBD1. V trimming: 9 bases; J trimming: 5 bases; junction bases outside the gene matches: 1. Germline V gene data show CDR1 as MRHNA and CDR2 as SNTAGT. This CDR3 region has 12 residues. The CDR3 region has the DNA TGTGCCAGTGGGACAGGGACCGGGGAGCTGTTTTTT. Translating it yields CASGTGTGELFF.

The rearrangement joins TRBV12-5 to TRBJ1-5; D gene uncertain. The CDR3 sequence is 12 residues long. In germline, CDR1 is LGHNT, CDR2 FRNRAP. V dropped 3 bases and J dropped 7 bases, with 7 bases sitting between them. The CDR3 here is CASGLRGQPQHF. In DNA form, the CDR3 reads TGTGCTAGTGGTTTACGGGGACAGCCCCAGCATTTT. The full variable domain, in which reference TRBV12-5 and TRBJ1-5 provide the parts outside the CDR3, is DARVTQTPRHKVTEMGQEVTMRCQPILGHNTVFWYRQTMMQGLELLAYFRNRAPLDDSGMPKDRFSAEMPDATLATLKIQPSEPRDSAVYFCASGLRGQPQHFGDGTRLSIL.

This clone was recorded only once. The chain is built from TRBV27 and TRBJ2-7; TRBD2 might be the D (6 bases). This CDR3 is built from 15 residues. Germline CDR1 MNHEY, CDR2 SMNVEV (reference sequence). V lost 4 bases and J lost 0, with 13 bases in between. CDR3: CASSWGDPSSYEQYF. CDR3 bases: TGTGCCAGCAGTTGGGGGGACCCGAGCTCCTACGAGCAGTACTTC.

The chain recombines TRBV30 with TRBJ1-1; D is perhaps TRBD1 (5 bases). Between the trimmed V and J ends, which lost 2 bases and 4 bases, there was a span of 14 bases. Germline V CDR1 and CDR2: GTSNPN, SVGIG (reference sequence). This CDR3 comprises 14 residues. CDR3 region: CAWSLGPKGTEAFF. For the CDR3, the DNA is TGTGCCTGGAGTCTGGGGCCTAAGGGCACTGAAGCTTTCTTT.

This chain joins TRBV5-1 and TRBJ2-2; D is tentatively TRBD1 or TRBD2 (6 bases each). The CDR3 contains 14 residues. V was cut by 4 bases and J by 1 base, with 8 bases left in between. Germline V lookup: CDR1 SGHRS, CDR2 YFSETQ. This CDR3 reads CASSAGQNTGELFF. The CDR3 DNA is TGCGCCAGCAGCGCGGGACAGAACACCGGGGAGCTGTTTTTT.

The chain combines TRBV11-2 with TRBJ2-3; tentatively, D is TRBD1 or TRBD2 (6 bases each). This CDR3 spans 12 amino acids. Germline V lookup: CDR1 SGHAT, CDR2 FQNNGV. V lost 9 bases and J 4 bases, leaving 11 bases between the germline ends. CDR3 protein: CASQRGADTQYF. In DNA form, the CDR3 reads TGTGCCAGTCAGAGGGGGGCAGATACGCAGTATTTT. Based on the CDR3 plus reference TRBV11-2 and TRBJ2-3, the full variable domain is EAGVAQSPRYKIIEKRQSVAFWCNPISGHATLYWYQQILGQGPKLLIQFQNNGVVDDSQLPKDRFSAERLKGVDSTLKIQPAKLEDSAVYLCASQRGADTQYFGPGTRLTVL.